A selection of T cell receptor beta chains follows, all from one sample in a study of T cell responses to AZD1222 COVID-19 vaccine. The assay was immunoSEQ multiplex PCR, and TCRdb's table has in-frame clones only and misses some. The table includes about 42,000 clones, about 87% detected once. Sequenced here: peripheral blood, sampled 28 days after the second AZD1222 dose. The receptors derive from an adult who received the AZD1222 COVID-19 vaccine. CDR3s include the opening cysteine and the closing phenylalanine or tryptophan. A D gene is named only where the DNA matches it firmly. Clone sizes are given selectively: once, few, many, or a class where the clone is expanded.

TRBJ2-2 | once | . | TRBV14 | TGTGCCAGCAGCCAACACGGGAACACCGGGGAGCTGTTTTTT | CASSQHGNTGELFF
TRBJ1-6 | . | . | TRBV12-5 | TGTGCTAGTGGTTTAGACTCGGCGAGTTCACCCCTCCACTTT | CASGLDSASSPLHF
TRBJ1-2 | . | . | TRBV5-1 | TGCGCCAGCAGTACCGGGACAACTCGTGACTACACCTTC | CASSTGTTRDYTF
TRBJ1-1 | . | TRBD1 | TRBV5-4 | TGTGCCAGCAGCAGTACAGGGGGGGACACTGAAGCTTTCTTT | CASSSTGGDTEAFF
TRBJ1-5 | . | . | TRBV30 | TGTGCCTGGAGTCTCTACAGAGGGCCCAATCAGCCCCAGCATTTT | CAWSLYRGPNQPQHF
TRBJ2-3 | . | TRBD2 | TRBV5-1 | TGCGCCAGCAGCTTGGAGGGCGGGAGGATGGATACGCAGTATTTT | CASSLEGGRMDTQYF
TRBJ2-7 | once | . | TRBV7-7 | TGTGCCAGCAGCCCAGGGCTGGGGGCGCGCTCCTACGAGCAGTACTTC | CASSPGLGARSYEQYF
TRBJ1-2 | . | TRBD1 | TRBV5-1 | TGCGCCAGCAGCCCCGAGGGGGCACTCTATGGCTACACCTTC | CASSPEGALYGYTF
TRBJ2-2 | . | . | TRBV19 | TGTGCCAGTAGGGATCGGCTAGCCAACACCGGGGAGCTGTTTTTT | CASRDRLANTGELFF
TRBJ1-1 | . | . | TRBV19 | TGTGCCAGTACGAAACTTACAGGGTCGGTGAACACTGAAGCTTTCTTT | CASTKLTGSVNTEAFF
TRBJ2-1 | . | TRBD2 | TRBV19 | TGTGCCAGTAGTATAGGCGGGGGGGACTACAATGAGCAGTTCTTC | CASSIGGGDYNEQFF
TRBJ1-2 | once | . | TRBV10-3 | TGTGCCATCGACCAGGAGTCCTCAACGGGGGGCTACACCTTC | CAIDQESSTGGYTF
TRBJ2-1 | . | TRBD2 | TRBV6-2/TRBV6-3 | TGTGCCAGCAGTTACTCGCCTATCCGGGAGGCCAATGAGCAGTTCTTC | CASSYSPIREANEQFF
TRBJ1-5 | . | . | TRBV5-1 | TGCGCCAGCAGCGAACAGGCCAATCAGCCCCAGCATTTT | CASSEQANQPQHF
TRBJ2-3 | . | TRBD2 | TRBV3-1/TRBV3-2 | TGTGCCAGCAGCGAACGGACTAGCGGGGGGGTTGCAGATACGCAGTATTTT | CASSERTSGGVADTQYF
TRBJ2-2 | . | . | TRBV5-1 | TGCGCCAGCAGCTCTGGGGATACCGGGGAGCTGTTTTTT | CASSSGDTGELFF
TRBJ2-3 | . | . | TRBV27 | TGTGCCAGCAGCCGGGGGCGAGGGGCAGATACGCAGTATTTT | CASSRGRGADTQYF
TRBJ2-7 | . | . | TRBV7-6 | TGTGCCAGCAGCGCAGGGATTTTCGGCGTCGAGCAGTACTTC | CASSAGIFGVEQYF
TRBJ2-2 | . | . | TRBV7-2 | TGTGCCAGCAGCTTTAGGACGTCAAACACCGGGGAGCTGTTTTTT | CASSFRTSNTGELFF
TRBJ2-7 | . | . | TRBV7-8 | TGTGCCAGCAGCCCTCAAGGCTACAGCTACGAGCAGTACTTC | CASSPQGYSYEQYF
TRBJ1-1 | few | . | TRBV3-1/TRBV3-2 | TGTGCCAGCACGGGCCGCTACCATGAAGCTTTCTTT | CASTGRYHEAFF
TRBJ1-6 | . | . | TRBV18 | TGTGCCAGCTCACCACGGAAGGATTCACCCCTCCACTTT | CASSPRKDSPLHF
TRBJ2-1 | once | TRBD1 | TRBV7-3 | TGTGCCAGCAGCTCCGACAGGGGGGGTCACAATGAGCAGTTCTTC | CASSSDRGGHNEQFF
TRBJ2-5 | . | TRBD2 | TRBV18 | TGTGCCAGCTCACCGGGTCTAGCGGGGCCACAAGAGACCCAGTACTTC | CASSPGLAGPQETQYF
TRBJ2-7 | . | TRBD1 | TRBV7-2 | TGTGCCAGCAGCCACTTCCTAAGGGACAGGGGGACCCACGAGCAGTACTTC | CASSHFLRDRGTHEQYF
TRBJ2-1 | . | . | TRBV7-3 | TGTGCCAGCAGCTTAACGAGTAGCCTGTACAATGAGCAGTTCTTC | CASSLTSSLYNEQFF
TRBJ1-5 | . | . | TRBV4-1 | TGCGCCAGCAGCCAAGATGGGGGAACCGGTCAGCCCCAGCATTTT | CASSQDGGTGQPQHF
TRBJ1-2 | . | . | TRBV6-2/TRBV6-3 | TGTGCCAGCAGTCCGCAGGGAAGGGGCTACACCTTC | CASSPQGRGYTF
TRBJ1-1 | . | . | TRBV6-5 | TGTGCCAGCAGTTCGTCCCAGGCAGGGGCTGCTGAAGCTTTCTTT | CASSSSQAGAAEAFF
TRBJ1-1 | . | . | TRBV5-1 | TGCGCCAGCAGCTCGCTGGGACGGCACACTGAAGCTTTCTTT | CASSSLGRHTEAFF
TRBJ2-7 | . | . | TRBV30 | TGTGCCTGGACTGCTTCCGCCCCCTACGAGCAGTACTTC | CAWTASAPYEQYF
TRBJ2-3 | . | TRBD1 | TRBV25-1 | TGTGCCAGCAGTGATCCCCGGGACAGGGCTTGGGATACGCAGTATTTT | CASSDPRDRAWDTQYF
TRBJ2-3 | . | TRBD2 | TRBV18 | TGTGCCAGCTCACTAACTAGCGGGAGTTTCCCAGATACGCAGTATTTT | CASSLTSGSFPDTQYF
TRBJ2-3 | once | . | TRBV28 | TGTGCCATCAACCGGGCCGCAACAGATACGCAGTATTTT | CAINRAATDTQYF
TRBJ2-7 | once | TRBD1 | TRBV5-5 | TGTGCCAGCAGCTCTCAACCCGGGACAGGGTCCGAGCAGTACTTC | CASSSQPGTGSEQYF
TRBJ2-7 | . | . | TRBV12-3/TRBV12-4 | TGTGCCAGCACCCATCATACTATGCGGGAGCAGTACTTC | CASTHHTMREQYF
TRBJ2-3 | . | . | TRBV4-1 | TGCGCCAGCAGCCCCCACCGTGGGGGTGGGGACACAGATACGCAGTATTTT | CASSPHRGGGDTDTQYF
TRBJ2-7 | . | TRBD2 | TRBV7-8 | TGTGCCAGCAGCTTAAAGGGACTAGCGGGGTACGAGCAGTACTTC | CASSLKGLAGYEQYF
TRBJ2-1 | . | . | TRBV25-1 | TGTGCCAGCAGTGTGGCGGGGTACTCCTACAATGAGCAGTTCTTC | CASSVAGYSYNEQFF